The 27 T cell receptor beta chains in this list originate from one sample, sequenced in a study of cytomegalovirus exposure and HLA in healthy donors. The repertoire was sequenced with immunoSEQ multiplex PCR; TCRdb's copy has only in-frame clones and lacks some. The profile shows 100,000 to 150,000 clones, 85% to 90% of them singletons. Material: PBMCs. Receptors were obtained from a man aged 25-40 years in good health and CMV-seronegative.

The chain links TRBV5-6 to TRBJ2-3; D perhaps matches TRBD1 (5 bases). Looked up from germline, CDR1 is SGHDT and CDR2 is YYEEEE. V was shortened by 1 base and J by 3 bases, with 9 bases between the two germline ends. The CDR3 contains 14 residues. CDR3 in DNA: TGTGCCAGCAGCTTGTGGCAGGGAACAGATACGCAGTATTTT. Translating gives CASSLWQGTDTQYF.

J is TRBJ2-1 and V is TRBV6-5; D might be TRBD1 (6 bases). CDR1 is MNHEY and CDR2 is SVGAGI in the germline V gene. Trimming cost V 2 bases and J 5 bases, with 10 bases left between them. The CDR3 extends over 14 amino acids. The CDR3 region has the DNA TGTGCCAGCAGTTACGGACAGACCGACAATGAGCAGTTCTTC. Amino acids: CASSYGQTDNEQFF.

The rearrangement links TRBV9 to TRBJ2-7; TRBD1 might be the D (5 bases). V lost 0 bases, J lost 2 bases, and 12 bases lay in between. Looked up from germline, CDR1 is SGDLS and CDR2 is YYNGEE. This CDR3 contains 15 residues. The CDR3 sequence: CASSVGAQGTYEQYF. The CDR3 bases are TGTGCCAGCAGCGTAGGTGCCCAGGGTACCTACGAGCAGTACTTC. Complete variable domain (other parts from reference TRBV9 and TRBJ2-7): DSGVTQTPKHLITATGQRVTLRCSPRSGDLSVYWYQQSLDQGLQFLIQYYNGEERAKGNILERFSAQQFPDLHSELNLSSLELGDSALYFCASSVGAQGTYEQYFGPGTRLTVT.

The chain recombines TRBV6-5 with TRBJ2-1; D unclear. In germline, CDR1 is MNHEY, CDR2 SVGAGI. The CDR3 runs 13 residues. V was trimmed by 0 bases and J by 10 bases, leaving 10 bases between them. CDR3: CASSYSVNWEQFF. Here the CDR3 DNA reads TGTGCCAGCAGTTACTCGGTCAACTGGGAGCAGTTCTTC.

This clone is a singleton in its sample. The chain employs TRBV9 and TRBJ2-1, with a possible D match to TRBD2 (6 bases). The CDR3 runs to 15 residues. CDR1 is SGDLS, CDR2 YYNGEE, per germline. V was trimmed by 0 bases and J by 9 bases, leaving 16 bases between them. In DNA form, the CDR3 reads TGTGCCAGCAGCGTAGGGGCGGGACGCACGACTGAGCAGTTCTTC. Its translation is CASSVGAGRTTEQFF.

V is TRBV10-3 and J is TRBJ1-1; no definite D call. Germline CDR1 and CDR2: ENHRY and SYGVKD. V was shortened by 5 bases and J by 0 bases, with 4 bases between the two germline ends. CDR3 size: 12 residues. The CDR3 DNA reads TGTGCCATCAGTCTTATGAACACTGAAGCTTTCTTT. Residues: CAISLMNTEAFF.

This clone is deemed medium-sized. This chain uses TRBV19 with TRBJ2-5; D is perhaps TRBD2 (6 bases). Germline CDR1 is LNHDA and CDR2 is SQIVND (reference sequence). With 1 base removed from V and 5 bases from J, the gap between germline ends came to 14 bases. CDR3 size: 15 residues. Here the CDR3 reads CASSIGSGGRETQYF. The CDR3 nucleotides read TGTGCCAGTAGTATAGGAAGCGGAGGGAGGGAGACCCAGTACTTC.

The chain links TRBV21-1 to TRBJ1-2. TRBV21-1 is shown as a pseudogene. CDR3 length: 17 amino acids. The CDR3 sequence: CASSKRGSRRANYGYTF. The DNA of the CDR3 is TGTGCCAGCAGCAAGCGAGGGAGCAGAAGAGCTAACTATGGCTACACCTTC.

This chain links TRBV10-1 with TRBJ2-7; D possibly corresponds to TRBD2 (5 bases). Trimming removed 6 bases at V and 4 bases at J, with 16 bases between. This CDR3 is 14 amino acids long. Germline-derived CDR1 and CDR2 are WNHNN and SYGVQD (reference sequence). CDR3 residues: CASSASPSGYEQYF. The CDR3 bases are TGCGCCAGCAGCGCTAGCCCGAGTGGGTACGAGCAGTACTTC.

The genes are TRBV6-1 and TRBJ2-5; no firm D call. CDR3 length: 15 residues. Trimming took off 1 base at V and 3 bases at J, with 12 bases between the two ends. The V gene's germline CDR1 is MNHNS and CDR2 SASEGT. The CDR3 sequence: CASSEEKIIEETQYF. The CDR3 nucleotides are TGTGCCAGCAGTGAAGAAAAGATCATAGAAGAGACCCAGTACTTC.

The chain carries TRBV5-1 and TRBJ2-7; perhaps TRBD2 as D (6 bases). This CDR3 has 15 residues. Germline lookup yields CDR1 SGHRS and CDR2 YFSETQ. Trimming took off 4 bases at V and 0 bases at J, with 14 bases between the two ends. The CDR3 DNA sequence: TGCGCCAGCAGCGTGGCACGGGGAGGCTCCTACGAGCAGTACTTC. Amino acid sequence: CASSVARGGSYEQYF.

The chain uses TRBV18 and TRBJ2-1; 8 positions agree with TRBD2. V lost 1 base and J lost 4; bases outside the gene matches: 18. Looked up from germline, CDR1 is KGHSH and CDR2 is LQKENI. This CDR3 is built from 20 residues. The CDR3 loop reads CASSPLGSSGIQGVYNEQFF. The CDR3 DNA follows: TGTGCCAGCTCACCACTTGGGAGTAGCGGGATCCAAGGAGTATACAATGAGCAGTTCTTC.

J is TRBJ1-2 and V is TRBV6-1; no definite D call. The V and J ends lost 3 bases and 4 bases respectively, with 21 bases between them. The CDR3 extends over 17 amino acids. Germline V gives CDR1 MNHNS, CDR2 SASEGT. CDR3 loop: CASSDRNFKPESYGYTF. CDR3 coding DNA: TGTGCCAGCAGTGACCGAAACTTCAAACCCGAGTCCTATGGCTACACCTTC.

Here the CDR3 reads CASSQDYLTVDTIYF. DNA of the CDR3: TGCGCCAGCAGCCAAGATTATCTTACGGTGGACACCATATATTTT. The V gene is TRBV4-3, the J gene TRBJ1-3; the D is unclear. Germline V gene sequence: CDR1 LGHNA, CDR2 YSLEER. The ends were cut back, 0 bases at V and 8 bases at J, with 14 bases in the middle. The CDR3 sequence is 15 residues long.

CDR3 bases: TGTGCCAGCAGCTTATATGGGACTAGCGGCACAGATACGCAGTATTTT. Translated, it gives CASSLYGTSGTDTQYF. The V call is TRBV11-2, the J call TRBJ2-3; 10 bases map to TRBD2. This CDR3 has 16 residues. Trimming cost V 2 bases and J 1 base; bases outside gene matches: 3. Germline V gives CDR1 SGHAT, CDR2 FQNNGV.

This chain uses TRBV27 with TRBJ2-7, with 9 bases that match TRBD2. The CDR3 has 14 amino acids. The V and J ends lost 7 bases and 1 base, in that order; junction bases with no gene match: 5. Germline assignment: CDR1 MNHEY and CDR2 SMNVEV (reference sequence). The CDR3 DNA sequence: TGTGCCAGCATAGGGCTAGCGGGATCCTACGAGCAGTACTTC. This codes for CASIGLAGSYEQYF.

J is TRBJ1-1 and V is TRBV27; D possibly corresponds to TRBD1 (6 bases). Trimming took 6 bases from V and 3 from J, leaving 11 bases between them. This CDR3 comprises 13 residues. CDR1 is MNHEY, CDR2 SMNVEV, per germline (reference sequence). Written as DNA, the CDR3 is TGTGCCAGCAGCCCCAGGGGAGACACTGAAGCTTTCTTT. It is translated as CASSPRGDTEAFF.

The chain recombines TRBV11-2 with TRBJ2-5, with 9 bases lining up with TRBD1. CDR3 length: 14 amino acids. V lost 3 bases and J lost 3; bases outside the gene matches: 2. Germline V gene data show CDR1 as SGHAT and CDR2 as FQNNGV. The CDR3: CASSFGTGKETQYF. The CDR3 region has the DNA TGTGCCAGCAGCTTTGGGACAGGGAAAGAGACCCAGTACTTC.

The chain has TRBV25-1 and TRBJ2-6, with 8 bases matching TRBD1. There are 18 residues in the CDR3. V shed 2 bases, J shed 4 bases, and the junction held 10 bases outside the gene matches. CDR1 and CDR2 from the germline V gene are MGHDK and SYGVNS. The CDR3 DNA sequence: TGTGCCAGCAGTGAACCCGGGACAGGTGCCTACGGGGCCAACGTCCTGACTTTC. Its translation: CASSEPGTGAYGANVLTF.

The J gene is TRBJ2-7, the V gene TRBV5-1; 10 bases agree with TRBD1. J gave up 5 bases and V 3 bases, and 5 bases lay outside the gene matches. This CDR3 spans 14 amino acids. The germline CDR1 and CDR2 sequences are SGHRS and YFSETQ. The CDR3 protein is CASSSRDRGDEQYF. The CDR3 bases are TGCGCCAGCAGCTCGAGGGACAGGGGAGACGAGCAGTACTTC.

The gene calls are TRBV7-3 and TRBJ2-2; the match to TRBD2 covers 7 bases. Per germline, CDR1 SGHTA and CDR2 FQGTGA. The CDR3 is made up of 15 amino acids. V was pared by 5 bases and J by 0 bases, with 3 bases of the junction left unmatched. The CDR3 reads CASSPSGANTGELFF. CDR3 nucleotide sequence: TGTGCCAGCAGCCCGAGCGGGGCGAACACCGGGGAGCTGTTTTTT.

Only one count was recorded for this clone. The rearrangement links TRBV27 to TRBJ1-5; 10 nucleotides align to TRBD1. CDR1 is MNHEY and CDR2 is SMNVEV in the germline V gene (reference sequence). The CDR3 consists of 18 residues. J lost 3 bases, V lost 8 bases, and 16 bases had no gene match. The DNA for the CDR3 is TGTGCCAGCGGTTCCGGGACAGGGGACCGTCGTTTCAATCAGCCCCAGCATTTT. Protein sequence: CASGSGTGDRRFNQPQHF.

The CDR3 nucleotides read TGTGCCAGCAGCTCGGACTTGACTCAGCCCCAGCATTTT. Residues: CASSSDLTQPQHF. The chain carries TRBV7-2 and TRBJ1-5; D is uncertain. Germline CDR1 SGHTA, CDR2 FQGNSA. Between the trimmed V and J ends, which lost 4 bases and 6 bases, there was a span of 10 bases. This CDR3 is built from 13 residues.

This chain links TRBV21-1 with TRBJ2-1; TRBD2, the D gene given by the table, was not confirmed from the DNA. TRBV21-1 is annotated as a pseudogene. The CDR3 is made up of 13 amino acids. The CDR3 DNA is TGTGCCAGGAAGAGCGGGCGTTACAATGAGCAGTTCTTC. It translates to CARKSGRYNEQFF.

The chain carries TRBV29-1 and TRBJ1-1, with a possible D match to TRBD1 (6 bases). CDR3 size: 13 residues. Per germline, CDR1 SQVTM and CDR2 ANQGSEA. The germline V and J ends were trimmed by 2 bases and 0 bases, with 7 bases remaining between them. The CDR3 loop reads CSVEQGMNTEAFF. The CDR3 DNA follows: TGCAGCGTTGAACAGGGGATGAACACTGAAGCTTTCTTT.

This clone turned up a few times. The chain recombines TRBV30 with TRBJ1-2; D remains unclear. The germline CDR1 and CDR2 sequences are GTSNPN and SVGIG (reference sequence). The CDR3 consists of 12 residues. V lost 5 bases and J 4 bases, leaving 11 bases between the germline ends. CDR3 amino acids: CAWGEGGYGYTF. The CDR3 DNA reads TGTGCCTGGGGGGAAGGAGGCTATGGCTACACCTTC.

The chain is built from TRBV25-1 and TRBJ2-5; unclear D gene. The length of the CDR3 is 13 residues. V lost 7 bases, J lost 5 bases, and 14 bases lay in between. Germline loops: CDR1 MGHDK, CDR2 SYGVNS. CDR3 nucleotide sequence: TGTGCCAGCACCAATCGCCTAAAGGAGACCCAGTACTTC. Translating it yields CASTNRLKETQYF.